The next 14 T cell receptor beta chains were all read from a single sample in a study of shared clonotypes between healthy human individuals. Repertoires were generated with immunoSEQ multiplex PCR, while TCRdb's copy carries only in-frame clones and drops some. The table has 550,000 to 700,000 clones, about three quarters seen once. Sequenced input: memory CD4+ T cells sorted from blood. Subset meaning: CD45RA-negative fraction. The receptors were sampled from a woman in her twenties or thirties in good health.

The rearrangement joins TRBV6-1 to TRBJ1-1; D not resolved. There are 14 residues in the CDR3. The germline gives CDR1 MNHNS, CDR2 SASEGT. V was cut by 6 bases and J by 0 bases, with 11 bases left in between. Here the CDR3 reads CASRETELNTEAFF. The CDR3 DNA reads as TGTGCCAGCAGAGAGACTGAGTTGAACACTGAAGCTTTCTTT.

The J gene is TRBJ2-3, the V gene TRBV19; D not certain. The ends were cut back, 4 bases at V and 2 bases at J, with 4 bases in the middle. The CDR3 loop spans 12 amino acids. Germline CDR1 is LNHDA and CDR2 is SQIVND (reference sequence). The CDR3 loop is CASSTDTDTQYF. CDR3 nucleotides: TGTGCCAGTAGTACCGACACAGATACGCAGTATTTT.

As to this clone: In the same sample, other DNA sequences code for this CDR3. The genes are TRBV27 and TRBJ2-7; 9 positions match TRBD1. The CDR3 is 15 amino acids. Germline CDR1 and CDR2: MNHEY and SMNVEV (reference sequence). After removal of 5 bases from V and 0 bases from J, the junction contained 5 bases not matched to a gene. Written as DNA, the CDR3 is TGTGCCAGCAGTAGGCAGACAGGGGGCTCCTACGAGCAGTACTTC. Translating gives CASSRQTGGSYEQYF.

The chain couples TRBV18 to TRBJ2-7; D may be TRBD1 (5 bases). This CDR3 has 14 residues. Trimming stripped 3 bases from V and 7 bases from J, with 16 bases between. Germline V CDR1 and CDR2: KGHSH, LQKENI. The CDR3 DNA is TGTGCCAGCTCACCCAGGGCCCTCCCCTGGGAGCAGTACTTC. Encoded protein: CASSPRALPWEQYF.

A note on this clone: A read error is possible here, since a much larger clone lies one base away. This chain connects TRBV5-4 to TRBJ2-3; D is unresolved. Trimming pared 5 bases from V and 2 bases from J, leaving 3 bases between. The length of the CDR3 is 11 residues. Per germline, CDR1 SGHNT and CDR2 YYREEE (reference sequence). CDR3 sequence (DNA): TGTGCCAGCAGTTACACAGATACGCAGTATTTT. It specifies CASSYTDTQYF.

The V and J genes are TRBV6-6 and TRBJ2-2; D tentatively reads TRBD1 or TRBD2 (5 bases each). Germline V lookup: CDR1 MNHNY, CDR2 SVGAGI (reference sequence). CDR3 size: 13 residues. V was shortened by 7 bases and J by 6 bases, with 12 bases between the two germline ends. In DNA, the CDR3 is TGTGCCAGCATTACGGGACCCCCCGGGGAGCTGTTTTTT. It encodes CASITGPPGELFF.

This clone was counted a few times. The rearrangement joins TRBV19 to TRBJ2-7, with a weak D call TRBD2 (6 bases). Germline V gives CDR1 LNHDA, CDR2 SQIVND (reference sequence). V lost 10 bases to trimming and J lost 6 bases, with 16 bases between them. The CDR3 spans 12 residues. This CDR3 is CATRDLDSEQYF. In nucleotides, the CDR3 is TGTGCCACTAGGGACTTAGATAGCGAGCAGTACTTC.

This clone was observed a handful of times. The V and J genes are TRBV30 and TRBJ2-3; D gene uncertain. The germline V and J ends were trimmed by 3 bases and 1 base, with 8 bases remaining between them. CDR3 length: 13 residues. Germline V gene data show CDR1 as GTSNPN and CDR2 as SVGIG (reference sequence). As DNA, the CDR3 is TGTGCCTGGAGGATCGCTGGCACAGATACGCAGTATTTT. Encoded protein: CAWRIAGTDTQYF.

This chain uses TRBV7-9 with TRBJ1-2; possible D gene TRBD1, 6 bases. V was clipped by 5 bases and J by 4 bases, with 11 bases between them. The germline gives CDR1 SEHNR, CDR2 FQNEAQ (reference sequence). The CDR3 sequence is 13 residues long. The CDR3 coding sequence is TGTGCCAGCAGCCCGGACAGCTTCTATGGCTACACCTTC. Translating it yields CASSPDSFYGYTF.

This chain joins TRBV28 and TRBJ2-7; 15 bases line up with TRBD2. The junction had 6 bases not matched to a gene; V was cut back by 6 bases and J by 6 bases. CDR1 and CDR2 (germline): MDHEN, SYDVKM. This CDR3 has 15 amino acids. This CDR3 is CASSGLAGGQGEQYF. DNA of the CDR3: TGTGCCAGCAGCGGACTAGCGGGAGGGCAAGGCGAGCAGTACTTC.

This sequence joins TRBV28 and TRBJ2-7; 7 bases fit TRBD2. The CDR3 loop spans 15 amino acids. Trimming cost V 7 bases and J 3 bases; bases outside gene matches: 12. In germline, CDR1 is MDHEN, CDR2 SYDVKM. The CDR3 here is CASTRSGGAFYEQYF. DNA for the CDR3: TGTGCCAGCACCCGGTCGGGGGGAGCCTTCTACGAGCAGTACTTC. Supplemented by reference TRBV28 and TRBJ2-7, the full variable domain reads DVKVTQSSRYLVKRTGEKVFLECVQDMDHENMFWYRQDPGLGLRLIYFSYDVKMKEKGDIPEGYSVSREKKERFSLILESASTNQTSMYLCASTRSGGAFYEQYFGPGTRLTVT.

The chain couples TRBV5-1 to TRBJ2-5; TRBD1 aligns across 9 bases. The DNA end lines up better with TRBJ2-7; the J call may be wrong. This CDR3 comprises 16 residues. Germline V lookup: CDR1 SGHRS, CDR2 YFSETQ. CDR3 sequence (DNA): TGCGCCAGCAGCTTTTGGAACAGGGGGCGCGGAGACGAGCAGTACTTC. Translating it yields CASSFWNRGRGDEQYF.

J is TRBJ1-1 and V is TRBV15, with D possibly TRBD1 on 5 matching bases. Trimming stripped 0 bases from V and 6 bases from J, with 14 bases between. Per the germline V gene, CDR1 is LNHNV and CDR2 is YYDKDF (reference sequence). The CDR3 spans 15 residues. The CDR3 nucleotides are TGTGCCACCAGCAGAGACCCTTCTGGGGGGTCTGAAGCTTTCTTT. Amino acids: CATSRDPSGGSEAFF.

This clone was recorded once. The genes are TRBV5-1 and TRBJ1-3; no reliable D call. V was trimmed by 4 bases and J by 0 bases, leaving 8 bases between them. CDR1 and CDR2 from the germline V gene are SGHRS and YFSETQ. This CDR3 has 14 amino acids. CDR3 coding DNA: TGCGCCAGCAGCGGCACAAACTCTGGAAACACCATATATTTT. Translated: CASSGTNSGNTIYF.